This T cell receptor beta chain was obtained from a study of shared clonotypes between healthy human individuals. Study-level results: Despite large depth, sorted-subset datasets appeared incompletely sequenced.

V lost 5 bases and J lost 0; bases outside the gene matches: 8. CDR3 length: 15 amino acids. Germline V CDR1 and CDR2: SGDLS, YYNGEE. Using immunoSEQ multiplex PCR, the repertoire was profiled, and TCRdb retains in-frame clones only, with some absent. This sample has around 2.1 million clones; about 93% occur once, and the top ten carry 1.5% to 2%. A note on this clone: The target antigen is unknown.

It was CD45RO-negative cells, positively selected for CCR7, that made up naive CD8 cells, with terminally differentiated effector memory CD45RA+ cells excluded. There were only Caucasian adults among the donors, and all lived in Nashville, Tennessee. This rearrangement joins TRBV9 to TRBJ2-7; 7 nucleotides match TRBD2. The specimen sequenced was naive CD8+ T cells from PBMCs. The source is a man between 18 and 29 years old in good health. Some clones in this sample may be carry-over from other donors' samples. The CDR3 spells CASSGGEIHSYEQYF. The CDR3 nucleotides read TGTGCCAGCAGTGGGGGGGAGATCCACTCCTACGAGCAGTACTTC.